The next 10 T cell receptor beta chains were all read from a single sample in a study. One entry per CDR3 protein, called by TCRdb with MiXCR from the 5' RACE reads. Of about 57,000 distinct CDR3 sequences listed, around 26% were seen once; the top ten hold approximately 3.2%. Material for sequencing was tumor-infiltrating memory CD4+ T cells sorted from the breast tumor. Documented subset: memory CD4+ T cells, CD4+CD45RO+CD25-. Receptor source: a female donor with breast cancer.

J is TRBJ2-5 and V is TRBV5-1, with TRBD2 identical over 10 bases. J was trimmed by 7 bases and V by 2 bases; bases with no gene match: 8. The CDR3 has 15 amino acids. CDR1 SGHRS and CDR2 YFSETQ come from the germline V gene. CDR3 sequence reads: CASSFSGTSEGTQYF. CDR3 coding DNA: TGCGCCAGCAGCTTTTCCGGGACTAGCGAGGGGACCCAGTACTTC.

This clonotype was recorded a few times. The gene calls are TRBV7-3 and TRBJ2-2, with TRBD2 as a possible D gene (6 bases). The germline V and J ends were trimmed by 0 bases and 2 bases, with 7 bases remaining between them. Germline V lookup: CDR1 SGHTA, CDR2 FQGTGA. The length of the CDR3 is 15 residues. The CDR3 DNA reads TGTGCCAGCAGCTTAACCGGGAGAAACACCGGGGAGCTGTTTTTT. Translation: CASSLTGRNTGELFF.

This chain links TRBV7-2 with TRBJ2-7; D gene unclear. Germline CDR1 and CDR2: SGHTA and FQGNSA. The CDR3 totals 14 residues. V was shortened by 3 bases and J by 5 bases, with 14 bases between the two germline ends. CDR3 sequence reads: CASSLGRTRDEQYF. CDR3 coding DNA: TGTGCCAGCAGCTTGGGCCGCACACGGGACGAGCAGTACTTC.

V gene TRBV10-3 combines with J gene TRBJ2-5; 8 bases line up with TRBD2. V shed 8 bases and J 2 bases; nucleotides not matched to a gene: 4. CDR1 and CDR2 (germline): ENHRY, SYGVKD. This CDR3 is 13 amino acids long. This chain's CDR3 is CAIGQRGQETQYF. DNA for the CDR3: TGTGCCATCGGCCAGCGGGGGCAAGAGACCCAGTACTTC.

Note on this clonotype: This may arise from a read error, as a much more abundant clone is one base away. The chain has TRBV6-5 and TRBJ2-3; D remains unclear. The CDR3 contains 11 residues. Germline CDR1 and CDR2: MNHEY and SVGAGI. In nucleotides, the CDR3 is TGTGCCAGCAGTAACTCAAATACGCGGTATTTT. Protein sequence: CASSNSNTRYF.

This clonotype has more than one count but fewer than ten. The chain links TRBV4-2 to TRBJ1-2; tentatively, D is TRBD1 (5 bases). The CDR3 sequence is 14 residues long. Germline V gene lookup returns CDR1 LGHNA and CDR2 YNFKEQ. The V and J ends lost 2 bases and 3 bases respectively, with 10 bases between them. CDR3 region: CASSQNGGDYGYTF. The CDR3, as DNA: TGTGCCAGCAGCCAAAACGGGGGGGACTATGGCTACACCTTC.

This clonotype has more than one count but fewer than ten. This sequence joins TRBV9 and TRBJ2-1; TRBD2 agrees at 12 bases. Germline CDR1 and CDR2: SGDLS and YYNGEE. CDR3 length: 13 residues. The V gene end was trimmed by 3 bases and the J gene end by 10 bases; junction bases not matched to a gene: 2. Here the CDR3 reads CASSAGLAGEQFF. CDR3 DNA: TGTGCCAGCAGCGCAGGACTAGCGGGAGAGCAGTTCTTC.

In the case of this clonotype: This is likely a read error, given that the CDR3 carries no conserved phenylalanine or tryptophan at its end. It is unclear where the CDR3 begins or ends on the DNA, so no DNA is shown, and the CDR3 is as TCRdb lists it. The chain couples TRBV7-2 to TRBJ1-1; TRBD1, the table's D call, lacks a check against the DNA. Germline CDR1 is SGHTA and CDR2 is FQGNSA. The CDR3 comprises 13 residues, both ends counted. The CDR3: CASSRSRTGLYEY.

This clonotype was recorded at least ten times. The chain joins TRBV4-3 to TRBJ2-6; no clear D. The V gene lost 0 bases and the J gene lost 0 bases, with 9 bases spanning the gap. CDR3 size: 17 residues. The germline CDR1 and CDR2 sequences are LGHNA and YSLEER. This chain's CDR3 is CASSQDVTVSGANVLTF. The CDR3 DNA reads TGCGCCAGCAGCCAAGATGTGACTGTCTCTGGGGCCAACGTCCTGACTTTC.

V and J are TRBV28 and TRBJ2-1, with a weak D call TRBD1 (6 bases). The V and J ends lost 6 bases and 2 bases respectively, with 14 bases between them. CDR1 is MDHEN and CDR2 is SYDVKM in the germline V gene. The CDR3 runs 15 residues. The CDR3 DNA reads TGTGCCAGCAGCTCTGGGGGCGTTCCCTACAATGAGCAGTTCTTC. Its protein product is CASSSGGVPYNEQFF.